Listed here are 2 T cell receptor beta chains from one sample, sequenced in a study of long-term antiretroviral therapy in people with HIV. Survey-level resolution applied to immunoSEQ assay v3.0. Sequencing was performed with immunoSEQ multiplex PCR; in TCRdb, only in-frame clones are kept and a portion is missing. This table has 30,000 to 35,000 clones, approximately 74% appearing once. Sequencing used unsorted PBMCs, obtained 3 years after starting antiretroviral therapy. The receptors shown here come from a man aged 50-59 years with HIV.

CDR3 coding DNA: TGTGCCAGCAGTGAAGGGGGAGGGTCAGATACGCAGTATTTT. It specifies CASSEGGGSDTQYF. This chain links TRBV6-4 with TRBJ2-3; D is possibly TRBD2 (7 bases). The V gene lost 3 bases and the J gene lost 4 bases, with 11 bases spanning the gap. The CDR3 is 14 residues long. The germline CDR1 and CDR2 sequences are MRHNA and SNTAGT.

The CDR3 protein is CASSLSAGAGQPQHF. The CDR3 DNA sequence: TGTGCCAGCAGCTTAAGTGCAGGGGCAGGGCAGCCCCAGCATTTT. This sequence joins TRBV7-6 and TRBJ1-5, with a possible D match to TRBD1 (6 bases). V was clipped by 2 bases and J by 7 bases, with 15 bases between them. The V gene's germline CDR1 is SGHVS and CDR2 FNYEAQ. This CDR3 is built from 15 residues.